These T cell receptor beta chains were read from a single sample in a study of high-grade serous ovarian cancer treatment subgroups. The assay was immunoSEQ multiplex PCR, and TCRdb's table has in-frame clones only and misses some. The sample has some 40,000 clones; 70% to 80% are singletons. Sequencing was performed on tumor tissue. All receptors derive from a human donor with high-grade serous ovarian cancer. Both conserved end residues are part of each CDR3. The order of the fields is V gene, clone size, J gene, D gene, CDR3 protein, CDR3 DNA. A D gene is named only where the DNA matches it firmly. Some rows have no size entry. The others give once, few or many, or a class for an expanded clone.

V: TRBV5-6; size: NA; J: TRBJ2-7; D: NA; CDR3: CASSVTTGVQLYEQYF; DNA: TGTGCCAGCAGCGTAACTACAGGCGTACAATTATACGAGCAGTACTTC
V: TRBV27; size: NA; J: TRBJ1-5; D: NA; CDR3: CASSPGVVGDLYSNQPQHF; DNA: TGTGCCAGCAGTCCGGGCGTCGTAGGTGATCTTTATAGCAATCAGCCCCAGCATTTT
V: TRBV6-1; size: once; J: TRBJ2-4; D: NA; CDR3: CASSEQGGTKNIQYF; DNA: TGTGCCAGCAGTGAACAGGGGGGCACCAAAAACATTCAGTACTTC
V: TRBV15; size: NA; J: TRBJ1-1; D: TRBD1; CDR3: CATSRADRGAEAFF; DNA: TGTGCCACCAGCAGGGCGGACAGGGGGGCTGAAGCTTTCTTT
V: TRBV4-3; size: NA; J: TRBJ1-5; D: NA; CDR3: CASSQAASGRSNQPQHF; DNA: TGCGCCAGCAGCCAAGCCGCTTCGGGGAGGAGCAATCAGCCCCAGCATTTT
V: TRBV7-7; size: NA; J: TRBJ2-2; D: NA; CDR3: CASSLAPDTGELFF; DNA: TGTGCCAGCAGCTTAGCGCCCGACACCGGGGAGCTGTTTTTT
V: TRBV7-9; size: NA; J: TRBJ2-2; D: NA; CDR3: CASSLGGAGELFF; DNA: TGTGCCAGCAGCTTAGGGGGTGCCGGGGAGCTGTTTTTT
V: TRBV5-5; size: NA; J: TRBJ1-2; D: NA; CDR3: CASSLMGGYTF; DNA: TGTGCCAGCAGCTTGATGGGGGGCTACACCTTC
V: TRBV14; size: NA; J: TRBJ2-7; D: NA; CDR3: CASSSLTGHEQYF; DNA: TGTGCCAGCAGTTCCCTAACAGGGCACGAGCAGTACTTC
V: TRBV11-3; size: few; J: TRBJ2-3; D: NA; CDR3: CASSSGPRDTQYF; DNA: TGTGCCAGCAGCAGCGGCCCGCGAGATACGCAGTATTTT
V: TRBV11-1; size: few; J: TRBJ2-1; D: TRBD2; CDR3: CASSLMLAGGRNEQFF; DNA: TGTGCCAGCAGCCTAATGCTAGCGGGAGGCCGAAATGAGCAGTTCTTC
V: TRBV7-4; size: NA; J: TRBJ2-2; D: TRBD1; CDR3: CASSIRDRASGELFF; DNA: TGTGCCAGCAGCATCCGGGACAGGGCTAGCGGGGAGCTGTTTTTT
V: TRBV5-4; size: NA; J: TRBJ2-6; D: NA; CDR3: CASSLGVRSGANVLTF; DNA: TGTGCCAGCAGCTTGGGGGTGCGCTCTGGGGCCAACGTCCTGACTTTC
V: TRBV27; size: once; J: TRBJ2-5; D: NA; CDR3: CASSSRPARGPQETQYF; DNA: TGTGCCAGCAGTTCCCGACCGGCAAGAGGGCCTCAAGAGACCCAGTACTTC
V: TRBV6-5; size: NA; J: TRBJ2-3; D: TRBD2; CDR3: CASRLAGLTDTQYF; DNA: TGTGCCAGCAGACTAGCGGGGCTCACAGATACGCAGTATTTT
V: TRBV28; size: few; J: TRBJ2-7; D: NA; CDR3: CASTVHVAYEQYF; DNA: TGTGCCAGCACGGTCCACGTAGCCTACGAGCAGTACTTC
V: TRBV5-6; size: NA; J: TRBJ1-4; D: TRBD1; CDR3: CASSLGQGPGEKLFF; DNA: TGTGCCAGCAGCTTGGGACAGGGCCCTGGGGAAAAACTGTTTTTT
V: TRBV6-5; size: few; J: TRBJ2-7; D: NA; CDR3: CASSSTRYYEQYF; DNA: TGTGCCAGCAGTTCTACGCGGTACTACGAGCAGTACTTC
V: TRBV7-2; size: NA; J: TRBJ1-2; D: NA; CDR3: CASSLEMRIYTF; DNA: TGTGCCAGCAGCTTAGAAATGAGGATCTACACCTTC
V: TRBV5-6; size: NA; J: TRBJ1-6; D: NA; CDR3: CASSFESQSFSPLHF; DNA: TGTGCCAGCAGCTTCGAGAGTCAGAGTTTTTCACCCCTCCACTTT
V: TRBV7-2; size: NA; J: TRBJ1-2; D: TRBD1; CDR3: CASSPGTALRGYTF; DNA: TGTGCCAGCAGCCCCGGGACAGCCCTTAGGGGCTACACCTTC
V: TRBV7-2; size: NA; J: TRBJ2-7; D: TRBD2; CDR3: CASSSLAGAHEQYF; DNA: TGTGCCAGCAGCTCCCTAGCGGGAGCCCACGAGCAGTACTTC
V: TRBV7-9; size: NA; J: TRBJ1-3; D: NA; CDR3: CASSSPTDSTGNTIYF; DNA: TGTGCCAGCAGCTCGCCAACGGACAGCACAGGAAACACCATATATTTT
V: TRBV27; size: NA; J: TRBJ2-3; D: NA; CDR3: CASNQPPPSVTDTQYF; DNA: TGTGCCAGCAACCAACCTCCCCCGAGCGTCACAGATACGCAGTATTTT
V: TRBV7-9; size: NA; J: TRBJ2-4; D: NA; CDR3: CASSLGQGPQYF; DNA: TGTGCCAGCAGCTTAGGCCAGGGGCCTCAGTACTTC
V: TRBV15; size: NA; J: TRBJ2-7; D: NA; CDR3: CATSRAERHITYEQYF; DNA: TGTGCCACCAGCAGAGCAGAGCGGCACATTACCTACGAGCAGTACTTC
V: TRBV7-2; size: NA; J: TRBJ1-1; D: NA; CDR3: CASRAGGKLNTEAFF; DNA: TGTGCCAGCAGGGCGGGAGGTAAATTGAACACTGAAGCTTTCTTT
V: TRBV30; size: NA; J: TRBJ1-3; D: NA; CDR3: CAWSVDRVSGNTIYF; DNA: TGTGCCTGGAGTGTAGATAGGGTCTCTGGAAACACCATATATTTT
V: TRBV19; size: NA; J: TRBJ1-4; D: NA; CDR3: CASNPTRGATNEKLFF; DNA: TGTGCCAGTAACCCGACGAGGGGAGCAACTAATGAAAAACTGTTTTTT
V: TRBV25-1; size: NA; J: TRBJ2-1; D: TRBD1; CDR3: CASSFLQGAAHEQFF; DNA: TGTGCCAGCAGTTTCCTACAGGGGGCGGCCCATGAGCAGTTCTTC
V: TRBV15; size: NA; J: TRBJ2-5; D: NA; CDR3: CATSRQTTRVETQYF; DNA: TGTGCCACCAGCAGACAGACCACAAGGGTGGAGACCCAGTACTTC
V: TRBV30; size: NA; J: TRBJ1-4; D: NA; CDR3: CAWSDRTRGGTELFF; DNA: TGTGCCTGGAGTGATAGGACAAGGGGAGGAACGGAACTGTTTTTT
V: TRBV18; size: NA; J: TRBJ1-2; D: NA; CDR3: CASSPRTHYGYTF; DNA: TGTGCCAGCTCACCAAGGACACACTATGGCTACACCTTC
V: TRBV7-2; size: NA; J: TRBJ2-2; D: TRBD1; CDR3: CASSTTGQETGELFF; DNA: TGTGCCAGCAGCACCACCGGACAGGAGACCGGGGAGCTGTTTTTT
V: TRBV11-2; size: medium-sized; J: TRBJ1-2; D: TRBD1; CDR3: CASSPGTGADYTF; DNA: TGTGCCAGCAGCCCCGGGACAGGGGCCGACTACACCTTC
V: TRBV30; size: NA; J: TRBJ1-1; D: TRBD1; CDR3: CAWSWDREAFF; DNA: TGTGCCTGGAGCTGGGACAGAGAAGCTTTCTTT
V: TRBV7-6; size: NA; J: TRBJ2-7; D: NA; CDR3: CASGRGGAYEQYF; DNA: TGTGCCAGCGGGAGGGGGGGAGCCTACGAGCAGTACTTC
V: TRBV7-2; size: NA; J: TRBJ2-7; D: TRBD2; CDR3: CASSVRLAGKYEQYF; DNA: TGTGCCAGCAGCGTACGTCTAGCGGGAAAATACGAGCAGTACTTC
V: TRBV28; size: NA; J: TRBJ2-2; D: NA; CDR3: CASSFLQGEDTGELFF; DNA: TGTGCCAGCAGTTTCCTGCAGGGAGAGGACACCGGGGAGCTGTTTTTT
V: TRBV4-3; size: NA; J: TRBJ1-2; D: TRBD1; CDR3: CARSQERDRGYGYTF; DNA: TGCGCCCGCAGCCAAGAAAGGGACAGGGGGTATGGCTACACCTTC
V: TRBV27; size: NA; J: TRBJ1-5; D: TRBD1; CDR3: CASGQVLQPQHF; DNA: TGTGCCAGTGGACAGGTGCTGCAGCCCCAGCATTTT
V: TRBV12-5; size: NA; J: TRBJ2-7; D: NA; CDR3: CASGRNDYEQYF; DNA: TGTGCTAGTGGCCGGAACGATTACGAGCAGTACTTC
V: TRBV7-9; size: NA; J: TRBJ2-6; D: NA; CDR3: CASSFVGANVLTF; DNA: TGTGCCAGCAGCTTTGTTGGGGCCAACGTCCTGACTTTC
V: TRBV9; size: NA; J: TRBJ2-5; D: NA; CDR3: CASSVLGETQYF; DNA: TGTGCCAGCAGCGTCCTGGGAGAGACCCAGTACTTC
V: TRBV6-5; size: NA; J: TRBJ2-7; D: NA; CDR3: CASSSYYEQYF; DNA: TGTGCCAGCAGTAGTTACTACGAGCAGTACTTC
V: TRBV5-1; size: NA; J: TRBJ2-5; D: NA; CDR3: CASSLGRETQYF; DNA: TGCGCCAGCAGCTTAGGGCGGGAGACCCAGTACTTC
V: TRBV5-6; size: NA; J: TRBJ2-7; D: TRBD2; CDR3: CASSLVGGRDEQYF; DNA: TGTGCCAGCAGCTTGGTCGGCGGGAGAGACGAGCAGTACTTC
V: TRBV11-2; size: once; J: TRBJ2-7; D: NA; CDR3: CASSPTGYEQYF; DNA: TGTGCCAGCAGCCCAACGGGGTACGAGCAGTACTTC
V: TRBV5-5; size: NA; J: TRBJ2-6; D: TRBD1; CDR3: CASSLGGQFFSGANVLTF; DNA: TGTGCCAGCAGCTTGGGGGGACAGTTTTTCTCTGGGGCCAACGTCCTGACTTTC
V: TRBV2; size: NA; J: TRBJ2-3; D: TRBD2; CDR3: CASSARASGTDTQYF; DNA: TGTGCCAGCAGTGCCCGGGCTAGCGGAACAGATACGCAGTATTTT
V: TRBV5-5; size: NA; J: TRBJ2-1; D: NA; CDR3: CASSLIRVDEQFF; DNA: TGTGCCAGCAGCTTGATCAGGGTTGATGAGCAGTTCTTC
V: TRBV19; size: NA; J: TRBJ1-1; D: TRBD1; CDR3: CASSPGTGNTEAFF; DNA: TGTGCCAGTAGTCCCGGGACAGGGAACACTGAAGCTTTCTTT
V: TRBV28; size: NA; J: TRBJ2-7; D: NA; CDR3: CASSFLTSYEQYF; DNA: TGTGCCAGCAGTTTCCTGACCTCCTACGAGCAGTACTTC
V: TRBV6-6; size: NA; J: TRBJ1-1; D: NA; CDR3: CASRDGSGAEAFF; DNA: TGTGCCAGCCGTGACGGATCAGGCGCTGAAGCTTTCTTT